The T cell receptor (beta chain) described here comes from a study of T cells after yellow fever vaccination. Whole-study findings and limits: Across the CD4 and CD8 compartments, a small share of clonotypes was present in both. A faster peak, day 5 versus 15, was reached by the weaker secondary response.

Regarding this clonotype: Its target is unknown.

V dropped 0 bases and J dropped 0 bases, with 15 bases sitting between them. This CDR3 is 17 amino acids long. Germline CDR1 is LGHNA and CDR2 is YNFKEQ. The study made its TCR cDNA through 5'RACE template switching. That step introduced a universal primer site along with UMIs. TCRdb re-analysed the 5' RACE reads in MiXCR, keeping a single row per CDR3 protein. Of 300,000 to 350,000 distinct CDR3 sequences listed, approximately 4% are singletons. The receptor comes from a man between 18 and 35 years old who received the YFV17D yellow fever vaccine. The chain carries TRBV4-2 and TRBJ2-7, with TRBD2 as a possible D gene (5 bases). The specimen was PBMCs, collected 15 days after the yellow fever booster vaccination. For the CDR3, the DNA is TGTGCCAGCAGCCAAGAAACTTGGACTCAGAGCTCCTACGAGCAGTACTTC. As protein: CASSQETWTQSSYEQYF.